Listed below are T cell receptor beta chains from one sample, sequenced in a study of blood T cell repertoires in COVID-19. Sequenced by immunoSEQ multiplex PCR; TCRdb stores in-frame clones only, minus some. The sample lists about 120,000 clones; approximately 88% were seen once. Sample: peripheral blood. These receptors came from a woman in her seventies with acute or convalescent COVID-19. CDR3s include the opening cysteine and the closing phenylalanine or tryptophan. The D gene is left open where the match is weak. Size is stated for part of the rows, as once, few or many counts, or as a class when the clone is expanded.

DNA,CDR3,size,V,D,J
TGTGCCAGCAGATTGGACAGGGTAGAGGGAGAGACCCAGTACTTC,CASRLDRVEGETQYF,.,TRBV6-1,TRBD1,TRBJ2-5
TGTGCCAGCAGCGTGGCAGGAGGGAACACTGAAGCTTTCTTT,CASSVAGGNTEAFF,few,TRBV7-3,.,TRBJ1-1
TGTGCCAGCAGCCTAGCGGGGACGAATGAGCAGTTCTTC,CASSLAGTNEQFF,.,TRBV5-4,TRBD2,TRBJ2-1
TGTGCCAGCAGTTTATACCCCGACAGGGGCGACGAGCAGTACTTC,CASSLYPDRGDEQYF,few,TRBV27,TRBD1,TRBJ2-7
TGTGCCAGCAGCTTTGGGATGGGGGGATCCGGAGCCCAGCATTTT,CASSFGMGGSGAQHF,.,TRBV7-9,.,TRBJ1-5
TGCGCCAGCAGCCCTATTACAGGGACGGCCGGAAACACCATATATTTT,CASSPITGTAGNTIYF,.,TRBV5-1,.,TRBJ1-3
TGTGCCAGCAGTGAAGCGTGGGCGATTACAGAGACCCAGTACTTC,CASSEAWAITETQYF,.,TRBV6-1,.,TRBJ2-5
TGCGCCAGCAGCTTGGAGGGTCTAGCGGGGGCACCTAGCACAGATACGCAGTATTTT,CASSLEGLAGAPSTDTQYF,.,TRBV5-1,TRBD2,TRBJ2-3
TGTGCCAGCAGCTTAGGACAGACCTCGGACGAGCAGTACTTC,CASSLGQTSDEQYF,.,TRBV5-4,.,TRBJ2-7
TGTGCCAGCAGTAGTTACCGGACTAGCTCTTACGAGCAGTACTTC,CASSSYRTSSYEQYF,once,TRBV6-2/TRBV6-3,TRBD2,TRBJ2-7
TGTGCCAGCAGCGTAGCCACAGGGAACACCGGGGAGCTGTTTTTT,CASSVATGNTGELFF,.,TRBV9,.,TRBJ2-2
TGTGCCAGCAGCTTGGAGAGGGTGGGTACTGAAGCTTTCTTT,CASSLERVGTEAFF,.,TRBV5-4,.,TRBJ1-1
TGTGCCAGCAGTTCCCCCTTAGCGGCAGATACGCAGTATTTT,CASSSPLAADTQYF,.,TRBV6-2/TRBV6-3,.,TRBJ2-3
TGTGCCAGCAGTGAATCCGGGGAGCGGCAGCCCCAGCATTTT,CASSESGERQPQHF,.,TRBV25-1,.,TRBJ1-5
TGTGCCACCTCCGGGACACCTAACTATGGCTACACCTTC,CATSGTPNYGYTF,.,TRBV7-2,.,TRBJ1-2
TGTGCCAGCAGCTTGAGACTGCTCTCCTACGAGCAGTACTTC,CASSLRLLSYEQYF,.,TRBV5-6,.,TRBJ2-7
TGTGCCAGCTCAGCGGACAGTTTGAACACTGAAGCTTTCTTT,CASSADSLNTEAFF,.,TRBV18,.,TRBJ1-1
TGTGCCAGCAGTTACGGGCGGGTTAATGAAAAACTGTTTTTT,CASSYGRVNEKLFF,.,TRBV6-2/TRBV6-3,.,TRBJ1-4
TGTGCCAGCAGCAAACAACCTTTACAGGATCCCTCCTACGAGCAGTACTTC,CASSKQPLQDPSYEQYF,.,TRBV21-1,.,TRBJ2-7
TGTGCCAGCAGTATACAGGCGAACACTGAAGCTTTCTTT,CASSIQANTEAFF,.,TRBV6-4,.,TRBJ1-1
TGTGCCAGCAGAATACAGGGATTTCGGGGAGAGACCCAGTACTTC,CASRIQGFRGETQYF,.,TRBV2,.,TRBJ2-5
TGTGCCAGCAGCTTAAAAGCGGGGGGCCACAAGAACACCGGGGAGCTGTTTTTT,CASSLKAGGHKNTGELFF,few,TRBV7-3,TRBD2,TRBJ2-2
TGTGCCAGCAGTTACATGGGGGGGGCGAACACTGAAGCTTTCTTT,CASSYMGGANTEAFF,.,TRBV6-6,.,TRBJ1-1
TGTGCCAGCAGTTTGCTACGGGGGAACACTGAAGCTTTCTTT,CASSLLRGNTEAFF,.,TRBV28,.,TRBJ1-1
TGTGCCAGCAGCCTCACGACAGGGAGGCCCTACGAGCAGTACTTC,CASSLTTGRPYEQYF,.,TRBV7-3,.,TRBJ2-7
TGCGCCAGCAGTCCGGACTACGATACGCAGTATTTT,CASSPDYDTQYF,.,TRBV10-1,.,TRBJ2-3
TGTGCCAGCAGCGTAGGACAGGGTTCGGGGGAGCCCCAGCATTTT,CASSVGQGSGEPQHF,.,TRBV9,TRBD1,TRBJ1-5